What follows are 2 T cell receptor beta chains derived from one specimen sequenced in a study of monozygotic twins with cystic fibrosis. Profiling relied on immunoSEQ multiplex PCR, and the TCRdb table lists in-frame clones only, not all of them. Of 30,000 to 45,000 clones in the sample, approximately 87% were seen once. Sequenced material: blood. The receptors originated from a girl aged 2 to 10 with cystic fibrosis.

This clone was detected only a few times. This chain connects TRBV7-3 to TRBJ2-2, with unresolved D. V was cut by 1 base and J by 2 bases, with 17 bases left in between. CDR1 SGHTA and CDR2 FQGTGA come from the germline V gene. The CDR3 has 18 residues. The CDR3 reads CASSLKVATPLNTGELFF. CDR3 sequence (DNA): TGTGCCAGCAGCTTAAAGGTTGCGACACCCCTCAACACCGGGGAGCTGTTTTTT.

The chain is built from TRBV9 and TRBJ2-1, with D possibly matching TRBD2 (7 bases). The CDR3 is 16 residues long. The V and J ends lost 0 bases and 7 bases respectively, with 17 bases between them. From germline, CDR1 is SGDLS and CDR2 YYNGEE. CDR3 loop: CASSVEGGSLVNEQFF. DNA of the CDR3: TGTGCCAGCAGCGTAGAGGGGGGGAGCTTAGTAAATGAGCAGTTCTTC.